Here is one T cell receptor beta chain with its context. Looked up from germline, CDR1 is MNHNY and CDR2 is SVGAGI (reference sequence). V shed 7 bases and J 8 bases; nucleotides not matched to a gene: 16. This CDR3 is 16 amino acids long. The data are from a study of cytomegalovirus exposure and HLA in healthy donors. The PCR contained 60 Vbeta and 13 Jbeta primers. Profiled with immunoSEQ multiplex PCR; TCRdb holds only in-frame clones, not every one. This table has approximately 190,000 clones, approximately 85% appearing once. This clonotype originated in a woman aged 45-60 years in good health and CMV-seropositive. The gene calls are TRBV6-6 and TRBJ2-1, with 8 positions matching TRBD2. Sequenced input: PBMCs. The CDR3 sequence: CASNGGWREVWDEQFF. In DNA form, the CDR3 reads TGTGCCAGCAATGGCGGGTGGCGGGAGGTTTGGGATGAGCAGTTCTTC.